This T cell receptor (beta chain) was identified in a study of post-analysis software for immune sequencing data. This clonotype was observed a few times. Its antigen is still unknown. Unique molecular identifiers featured in each of the TCR beta cDNA libraries. A single record per CDR3 protein comes from TCRdb applying MiXCR to the PCR reads. The table shows hundreds of thousands of distinct CDR3 sequences, with approximately 30% occurring only once. CDR1 and CDR2 (germline): KGHSH, LQKENI. The ends were cut back, 4 bases at V and 2 bases at J, with 7 bases in the middle. The CDR3 has 13 amino acids. Study-wide results and caveats: TRBV5-6, TRBV5-1 and TRBV20-1 belonged to a set of roughly five TRBV segments that were more frequent in patients than controls.

This receptor was taken from a girl aged 10 to 17 with multiple sclerosis. The chain is built from TRBV18 and TRBJ2-3; D call uncertain. Sequencing was done on a sample of blood. As DNA, the CDR3 is TGTGCCAGCTCACAAGACCACACAGATACGCAGTATTTT. It yields the protein CASSQDHTDTQYF.